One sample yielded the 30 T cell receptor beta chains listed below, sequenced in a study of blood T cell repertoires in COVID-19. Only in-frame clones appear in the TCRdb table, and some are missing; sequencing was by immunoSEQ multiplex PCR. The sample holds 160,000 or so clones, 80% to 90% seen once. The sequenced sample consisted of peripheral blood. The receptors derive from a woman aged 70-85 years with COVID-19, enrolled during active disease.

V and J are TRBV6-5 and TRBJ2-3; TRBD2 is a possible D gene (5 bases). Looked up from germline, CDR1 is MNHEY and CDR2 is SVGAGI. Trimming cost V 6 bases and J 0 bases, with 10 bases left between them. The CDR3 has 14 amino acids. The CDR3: CASRVGLSTDTQYF. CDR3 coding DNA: TGTGCCAGCAGAGTAGGACTTAGCACAGATACGCAGTATTTT.

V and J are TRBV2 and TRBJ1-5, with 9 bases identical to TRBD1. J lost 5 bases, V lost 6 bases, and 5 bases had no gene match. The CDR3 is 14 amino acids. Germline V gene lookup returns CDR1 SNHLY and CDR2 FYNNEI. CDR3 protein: CASRPGQGHQPQHF. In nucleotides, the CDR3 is TGTGCCAGCAGGCCGGGACAGGGCCATCAGCCCCAGCATTTT.

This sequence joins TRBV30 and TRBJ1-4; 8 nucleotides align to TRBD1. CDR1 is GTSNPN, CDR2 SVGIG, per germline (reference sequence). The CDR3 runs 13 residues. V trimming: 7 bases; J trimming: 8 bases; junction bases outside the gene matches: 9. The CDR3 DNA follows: TGTGCCTTAAACGGACAGGGAAACGAAAAACTGTTTTTT. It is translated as CALNGQGNEKLFF.

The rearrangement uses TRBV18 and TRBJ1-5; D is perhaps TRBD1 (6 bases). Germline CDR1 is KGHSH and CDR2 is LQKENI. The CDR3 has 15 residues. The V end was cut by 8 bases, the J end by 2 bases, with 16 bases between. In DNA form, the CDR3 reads TGTGCCAGCACACAAGGGGGTGAGGGCAATCAGCCCCAGCATTTT. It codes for CASTQGGEGNQPQHF.

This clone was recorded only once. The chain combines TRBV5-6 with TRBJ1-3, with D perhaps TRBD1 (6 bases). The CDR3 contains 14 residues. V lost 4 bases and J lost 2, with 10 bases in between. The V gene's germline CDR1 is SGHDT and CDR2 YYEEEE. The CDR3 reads CASSRTATGNTIYF. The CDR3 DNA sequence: TGTGCCAGCAGCCGGACAGCTACTGGAAACACCATATATTTT.

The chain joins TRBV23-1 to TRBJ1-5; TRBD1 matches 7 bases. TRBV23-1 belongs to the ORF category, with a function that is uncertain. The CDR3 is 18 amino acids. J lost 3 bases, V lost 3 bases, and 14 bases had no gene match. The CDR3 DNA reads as TGCGCCAGCAGTCACCGCACCTCTACAGGGGCCCTCAATCAGCCCCAGCATTTT. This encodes CASSHRTSTGALNQPQHF.

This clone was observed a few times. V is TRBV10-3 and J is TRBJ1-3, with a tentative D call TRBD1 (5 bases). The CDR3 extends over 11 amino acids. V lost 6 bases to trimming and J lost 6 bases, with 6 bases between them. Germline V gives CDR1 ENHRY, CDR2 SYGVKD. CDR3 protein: CAIRQENTIYF. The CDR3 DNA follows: TGTGCCATCAGACAGGAAAACACCATATATTTT.

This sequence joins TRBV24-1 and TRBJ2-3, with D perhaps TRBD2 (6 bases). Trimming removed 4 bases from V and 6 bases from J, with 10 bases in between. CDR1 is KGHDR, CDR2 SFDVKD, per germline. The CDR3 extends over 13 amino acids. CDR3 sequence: CATSESGRDTQYF. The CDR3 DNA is TGTGCCACCAGTGAAAGTGGGAGGGATACGCAGTATTTT.

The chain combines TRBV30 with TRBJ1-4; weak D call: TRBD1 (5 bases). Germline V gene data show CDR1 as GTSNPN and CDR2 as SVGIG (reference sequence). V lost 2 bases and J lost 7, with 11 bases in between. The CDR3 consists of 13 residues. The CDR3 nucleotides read TGTGCCTGGAGTCCGGGGGGGATTGAAAAACTGTTTTTT. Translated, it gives CAWSPGGIEKLFF.

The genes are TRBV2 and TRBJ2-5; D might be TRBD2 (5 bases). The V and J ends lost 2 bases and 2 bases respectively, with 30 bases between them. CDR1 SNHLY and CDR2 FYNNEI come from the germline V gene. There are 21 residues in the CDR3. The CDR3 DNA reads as TGTGCCAGCAGTGAATTTACCTTCCGCCCGTTCGTTAGTCTAGCTCAAGAGACCCAGTACTTC. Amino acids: CASSEFTFRPFVSLAQETQYF.

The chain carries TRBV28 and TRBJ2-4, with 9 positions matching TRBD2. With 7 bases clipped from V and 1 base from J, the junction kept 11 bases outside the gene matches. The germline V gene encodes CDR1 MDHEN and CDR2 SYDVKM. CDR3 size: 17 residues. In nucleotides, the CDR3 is TGTGCCAGCAATCTAGCGGGGACCATCGAGGCCAAAAACATTCAGTACTTC. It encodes CASNLAGTIEAKNIQYF.

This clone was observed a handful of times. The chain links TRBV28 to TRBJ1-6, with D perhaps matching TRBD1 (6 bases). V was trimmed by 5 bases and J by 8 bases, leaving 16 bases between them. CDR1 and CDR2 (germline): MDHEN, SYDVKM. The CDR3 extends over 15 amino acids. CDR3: CASSLKTGRDSPLHF. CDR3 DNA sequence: TGTGCCAGCAGTCTCAAGACAGGTAGGGATTCACCCCTCCACTTT.

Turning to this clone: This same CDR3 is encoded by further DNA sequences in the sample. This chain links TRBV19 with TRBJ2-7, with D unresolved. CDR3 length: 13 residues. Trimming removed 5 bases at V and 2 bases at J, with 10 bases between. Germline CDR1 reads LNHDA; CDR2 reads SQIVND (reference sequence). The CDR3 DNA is TGTGCCAGTAGTCCGGCAGGTCCCTACGAGCAGTACTTC. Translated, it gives CASSPAGPYEQYF. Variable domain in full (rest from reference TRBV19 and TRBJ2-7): DGGITQSPKYLFRKEGQNVTLSCEQNLNHDAMYWYRQDPGQGLRLIYYSQIVNDFQKGDIAEGYSVSREKKESFPLTVTSAQKNPTAFYLCASSPAGPYEQYFGPGTRLTVT.

In DNA form, the CDR3 reads TGTGCCACCAGTGAAGGGGCGAGTAACGAGCAGTACTTC. It translates to CATSEGASNEQYF. V is TRBV24-1 and J is TRBJ2-7, with a tentative D call TRBD1 (5 bases). The CDR3 is 13 amino acids. CDR1 is KGHDR, CDR2 SFDVKD, per germline. The V end lost 4 bases, the J end lost 5 bases, and 11 bases lay between the germline ends.

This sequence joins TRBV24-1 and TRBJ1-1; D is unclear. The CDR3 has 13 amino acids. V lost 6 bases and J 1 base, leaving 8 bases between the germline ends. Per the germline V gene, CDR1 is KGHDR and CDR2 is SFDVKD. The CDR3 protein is CATSNSQNTEAFF. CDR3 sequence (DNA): TGTGCCACCAGTAATAGTCAGAACACTGAAGCTTTCTTT.

The chain's CDR3 is CATSWGQTDRYGYTF. In DNA form, the CDR3 reads TGTGCCACCAGTTGGGGACAGACCGATCGCTATGGCTACACCTTC. The chain employs TRBV19 and TRBJ1-2; TRBD1 agrees at 7 bases. Looked up from germline, CDR1 is LNHDA and CDR2 is SQIVND (reference sequence). This CDR3 has 15 amino acids. The ends lost 10 bases at V and 4 bases at J; junction bases unmatched: 15. Variable domain in full (rest from reference TRBV19 and TRBJ1-2): DGGITQSPKYLFRKEGQNVTLSCEQNLNHDAMYWYRQDPGQGLRLIYYSQIVNDFQKGDIAEGYSVSREKKESFPLTVTSAQKNPTAFYLCATSWGQTDRYGYTFGSGTRLTVV.

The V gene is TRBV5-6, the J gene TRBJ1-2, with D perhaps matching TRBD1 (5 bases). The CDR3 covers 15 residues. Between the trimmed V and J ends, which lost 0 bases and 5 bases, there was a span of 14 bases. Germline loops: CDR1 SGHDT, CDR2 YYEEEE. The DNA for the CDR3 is TGTGCCAGCAGCTTGGTCGGGCAGGGAGGGTATGGCTACACCTTC. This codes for CASSLVGQGGYGYTF.

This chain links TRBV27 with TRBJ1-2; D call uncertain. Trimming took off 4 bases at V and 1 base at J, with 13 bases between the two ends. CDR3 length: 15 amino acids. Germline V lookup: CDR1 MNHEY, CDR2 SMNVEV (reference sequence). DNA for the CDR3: TGTGCCAGCAGTTCTGTCAGAAGTGGTAACTATGGCTACACCTTC. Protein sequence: CASSSVRSGNYGYTF.

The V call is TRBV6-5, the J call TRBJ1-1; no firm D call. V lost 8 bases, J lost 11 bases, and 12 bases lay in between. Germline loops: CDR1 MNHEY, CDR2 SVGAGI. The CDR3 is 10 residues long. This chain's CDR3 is CASEPGSAFF. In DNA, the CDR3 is TGTGCCAGCGAGCCGGGTTCGGCTTTCTTT.

CDR3 amino acids: CASSRPLGAVGNTIYF. The DNA of the CDR3 is TGTGCCAGCAGCCGCCCTCTCGGCGCGGTGGGAAACACCATATATTTT. The chain has TRBV7-2 and TRBJ1-3; D is undetermined. The germline gives CDR1 SGHTA, CDR2 FQGNSA. CDR3 length: 16 residues. V was cut by 5 bases and J by 4 bases, with 18 bases left in between.

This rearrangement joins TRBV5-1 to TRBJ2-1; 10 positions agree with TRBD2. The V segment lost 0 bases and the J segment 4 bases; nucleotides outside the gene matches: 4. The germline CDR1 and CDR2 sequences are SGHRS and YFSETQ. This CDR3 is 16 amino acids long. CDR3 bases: TGCGCCAGCAGCTTGGTTGGACTAGCGGAGTACAATGAGCAGTTCTTC. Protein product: CASSLVGLAEYNEQFF.

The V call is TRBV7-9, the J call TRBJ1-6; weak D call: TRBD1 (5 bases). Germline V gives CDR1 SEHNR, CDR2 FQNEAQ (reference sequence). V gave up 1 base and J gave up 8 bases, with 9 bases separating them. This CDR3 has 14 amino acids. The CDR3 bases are TGTGCCAGCAGCTTAGTACAGGACCATTCACCCCTCCACTTT. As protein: CASSLVQDHSPLHF.

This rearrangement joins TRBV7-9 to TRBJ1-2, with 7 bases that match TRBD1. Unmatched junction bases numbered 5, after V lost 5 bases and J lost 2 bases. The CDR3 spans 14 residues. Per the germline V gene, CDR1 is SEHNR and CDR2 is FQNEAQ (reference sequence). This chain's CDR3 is CASSPGQQNYGYTF. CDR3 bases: TGTGCCAGCAGCCCGGGACAGCAGAACTATGGCTACACCTTC.

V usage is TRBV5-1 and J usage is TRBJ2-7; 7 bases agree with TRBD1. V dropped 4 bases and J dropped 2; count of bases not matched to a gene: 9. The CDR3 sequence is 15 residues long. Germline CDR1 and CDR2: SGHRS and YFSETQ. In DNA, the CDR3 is TGCGCCAGCAGCAACACCGGGACAGCGACCTACGAGCAGTACTTC. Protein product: CASSNTGTATYEQYF.

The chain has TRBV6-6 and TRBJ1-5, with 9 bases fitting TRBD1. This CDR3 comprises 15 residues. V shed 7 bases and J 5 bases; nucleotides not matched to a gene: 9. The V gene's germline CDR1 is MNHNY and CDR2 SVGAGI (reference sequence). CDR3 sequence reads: CASTLGQGGYQPQHF. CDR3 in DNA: TGTGCCAGCACTCTGGGACAGGGTGGTTATCAGCCCCAGCATTTT.

This CDR3 is CASSLAGQGAGTQYF. The CDR3 DNA reads TGTGCCAGCAGCTTGGCGGGACAGGGGGCCGGTACGCAGTATTTT. This chain uses TRBV5-4 with TRBJ2-3, with TRBD1 identical over 12 bases. Germline CDR1 SGHNT, CDR2 YYREEE (reference sequence). The CDR3 spans 15 residues. V lost 0 bases to trimming and J lost 8 bases; unmatched junction nucleotides: 4.

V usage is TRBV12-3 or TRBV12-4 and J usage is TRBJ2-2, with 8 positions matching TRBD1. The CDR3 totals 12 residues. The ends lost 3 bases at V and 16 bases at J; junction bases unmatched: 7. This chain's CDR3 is CASSFWTGYEFF. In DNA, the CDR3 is TGTGCCAGCAGTTTTTGGACAGGGTATGAGTTTTTT.

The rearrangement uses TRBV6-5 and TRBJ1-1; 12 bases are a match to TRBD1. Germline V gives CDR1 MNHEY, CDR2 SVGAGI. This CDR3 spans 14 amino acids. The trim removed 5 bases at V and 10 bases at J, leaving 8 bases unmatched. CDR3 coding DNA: TGTGCCAGCAGTCCCGGGACAGGGGGCTCGGGAGCTTTCTTT. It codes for CASSPGTGGSGAFF.

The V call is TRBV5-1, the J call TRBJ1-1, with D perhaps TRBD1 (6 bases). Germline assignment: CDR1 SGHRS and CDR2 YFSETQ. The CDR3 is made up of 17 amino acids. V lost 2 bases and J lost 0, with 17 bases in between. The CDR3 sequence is CASSFFYWDKVNTEAFF. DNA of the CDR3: TGCGCCAGCAGCTTCTTTTACTGGGACAAAGTGAACACTGAAGCTTTCTTT.

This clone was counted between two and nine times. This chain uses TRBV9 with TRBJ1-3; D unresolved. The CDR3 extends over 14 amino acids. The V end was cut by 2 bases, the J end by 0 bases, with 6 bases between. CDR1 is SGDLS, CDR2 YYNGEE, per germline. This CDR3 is CASSVRISGNTIYF. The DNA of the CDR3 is TGTGCCAGCAGCGTGCGAATCTCTGGAAACACCATATATTTT.